This T cell receptor beta chain was identified in a study of post-analysis software for immune sequencing data. In the study overall: The patients showed relapsing-remitting, secondary progressive and progressive-relapsing multiple sclerosis courses.

Trimming left V 7 bases short and J 0 bases short, with 22 bases between. The CDR3 spans 18 residues. Incorporated into the TCR beta cDNA libraries were unique molecular identifiers, which served to reduce PCR and sequencing biases. The T cell input of roughly 0.9 to 10 million gave roughly 500,000 cDNA molecules. One entry per CDR3 protein results from TCRdb running MiXCR on the PCR reads. The table lists fewer than 600,000 distinct CDR3 sequences, approximately 45% of them singletons. Study-wide results and limits: F measure grouped same-batch samples tightly together. Controls showed lower frequencies than patients for a few TRBV segments, and TRBV5-6, TRBV5-1 and TRBV20-1 were among these.

Remarks on this clonotype: Its antigen remains unidentified.

Sequenced: blood. The sequence came from a girl between 5 and 17 years old with multiple sclerosis. The V gene is TRBV12-3 or TRBV12-4, the J gene TRBJ1-5; tentative D call: TRBD1 (6 bases). CDR3: CASTPSLGGDYSNQPQHF. The CDR3 region has the DNA TGTGCCAGCACCCCCTCGCTAGGGGGTGACTATAGCAATCAGCCCCAGCATTTT.